The entry below gives a single T cell receptor beta chain sequence along with its context. The target antigen is unknown. This record comes from a study of T cells in Graves' hyperthyroidism and ophthalmopathy. V lost 3 bases, J lost 6 bases, and 4 bases stayed unmatched. The CDR3 consists of 13 residues. Germline loops: CDR1 SGHTA, CDR2 FQGNSA. Study-wide points: For ophthalmopathy, model prediction preceded onset by a median about 6.4 months. A 13 V-J signature model discriminated ophthalmopathy versus stable hyperthyroidism.

Amplified TCR beta CDR3 regions came from RNA transcripts. With the HTBI primer set, the TCR CDR3 went through a first round of RT-PCR. TCRdb re-called the multiplex PCR reads through MiXCR, storing one row per CDR3 protein. This table has 750,000 to 900,000 distinct CDR3 sequences, roughly 37% appearing once. This receptor was identified in a man aged 18 to 30 with Graves' hyperthyroidism. Sample: blood. The V gene is TRBV7-2, the J gene TRBJ2-7, with 8 bases identical to TRBD1. The CDR3 DNA sequence: TGTGCCAGCAGCTTGGAGGACAGGGCCGAGCAGTACTTC. Translated: CASSLEDRAEQYF. The full variable domain, completed using reference TRBV7-2 and TRBJ2-7, is GAGVSQSPSNKVTEKGKDVELRCDPISGHTALYWYRQSLGQGLEFLIYFQGNSAPDKSGLPSDRFSAERTGGSVSTLTIQRTQQEDSAVYLCASSLEDRAEQYFGPGTRLTVT.